The clone carrying this TCR beta chain showed up many times. Its antigen remains unknown. The record originates from a study of early T cells in non-severe SARS-CoV-2 infection. Germline V gives CDR1 KGHSH, CDR2 LQKENI. This CDR3 is built from 18 residues. Trimming cost V 2 bases and J 3 bases, with 20 bases left between them. Using its own MiXCR run on the 5' RACE reads, TCRdb lists one record per CDR3 protein. This table holds tens of thousands of distinct CDR3 sequences, 3.5% to 5% found once. Overall study findings and caveats: Database matching using VDJdb favored anti-spike CD8 responses, with private and CD4 specificities left missing.

The TCR was taken from an adult who was a healthcare worker with PCR-confirmed SARS-CoV-2 infection or an uninfected control (not recorded which). The chain links TRBV18 to TRBJ1-5, with D possibly TRBD1 on 6 matching bases. Sample: whole blood. In DNA, the CDR3 is TGTGCCAGCTCACCAGTCAGAATGAACAGGGCTTACAATCAGCCCCAGCATTTT. Translated: CASSPVRMNRAYNQPQHF.